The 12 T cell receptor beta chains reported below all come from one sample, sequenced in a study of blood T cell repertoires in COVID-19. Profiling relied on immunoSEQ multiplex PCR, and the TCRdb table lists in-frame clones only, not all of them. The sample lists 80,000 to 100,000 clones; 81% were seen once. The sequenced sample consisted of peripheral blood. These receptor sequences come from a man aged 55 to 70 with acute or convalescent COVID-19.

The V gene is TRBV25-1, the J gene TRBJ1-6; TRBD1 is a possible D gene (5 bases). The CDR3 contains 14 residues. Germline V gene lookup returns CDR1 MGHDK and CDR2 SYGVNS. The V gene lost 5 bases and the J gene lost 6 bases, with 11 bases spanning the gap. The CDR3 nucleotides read TGTGCCAGCAGTCCCAGGGCTTCTAATTCACCCCTCCACTTT. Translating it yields CASSPRASNSPLHF. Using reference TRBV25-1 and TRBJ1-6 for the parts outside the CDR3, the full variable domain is EADIYQTPRYLVIGTGKKITLECSQTMGHDKMYWYQQDPGMELHLIHYSYGVNSTEKGDLSSESTVSRIRTEHFPLTLESARPSHTSQYLCASSPRASNSPLHFGNGTRLTVT.

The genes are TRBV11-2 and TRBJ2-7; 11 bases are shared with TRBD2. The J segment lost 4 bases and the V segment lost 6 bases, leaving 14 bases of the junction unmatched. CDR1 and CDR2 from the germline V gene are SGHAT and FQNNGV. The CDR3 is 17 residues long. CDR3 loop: CASRHSRVAGGLYEQYF. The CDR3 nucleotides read TGTGCCAGCAGACACTCCAGGGTAGCGGGAGGGCTGTACGAGCAGTACTTC.

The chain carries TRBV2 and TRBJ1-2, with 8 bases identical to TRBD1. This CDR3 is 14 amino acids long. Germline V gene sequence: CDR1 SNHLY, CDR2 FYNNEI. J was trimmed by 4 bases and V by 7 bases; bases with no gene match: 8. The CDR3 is CASNQQGGRYGYTF. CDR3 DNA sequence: TGTGCCAGCAACCAACAGGGGGGCCGCTATGGCTACACCTTC.

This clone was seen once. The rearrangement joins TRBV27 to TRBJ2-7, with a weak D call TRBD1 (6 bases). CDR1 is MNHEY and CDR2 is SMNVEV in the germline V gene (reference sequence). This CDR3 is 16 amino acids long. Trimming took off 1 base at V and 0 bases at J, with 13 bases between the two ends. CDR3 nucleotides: TGTGCCAGCAGTTTATTACCGGGACATAACTCCTACGAGCAGTACTTC. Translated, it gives CASSLLPGHNSYEQYF.

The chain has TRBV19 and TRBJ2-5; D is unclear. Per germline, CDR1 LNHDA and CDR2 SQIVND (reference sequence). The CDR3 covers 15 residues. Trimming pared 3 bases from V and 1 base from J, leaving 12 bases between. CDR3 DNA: TGTGCCAGTAGTATCCTCATTGGCAGCCAAGAGACCCAGTACTTC. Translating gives CASSILIGSQETQYF.

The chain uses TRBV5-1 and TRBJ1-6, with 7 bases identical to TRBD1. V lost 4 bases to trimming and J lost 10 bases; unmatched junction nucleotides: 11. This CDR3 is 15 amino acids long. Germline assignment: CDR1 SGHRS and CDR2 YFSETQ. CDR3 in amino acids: CASSGTTGNWSPLHF. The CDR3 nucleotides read TGCGCCAGCAGCGGAACGACAGGGAATTGGTCACCCCTCCACTTT.

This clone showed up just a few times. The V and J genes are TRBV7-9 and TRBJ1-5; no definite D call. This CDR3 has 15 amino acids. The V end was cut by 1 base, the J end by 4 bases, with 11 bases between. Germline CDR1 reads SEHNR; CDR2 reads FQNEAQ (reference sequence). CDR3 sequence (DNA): TGTGCCAGCAGCTTAGGAGGAAACTTTAATCAGCCCCAGCATTTT. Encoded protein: CASSLGGNFNQPQHF.

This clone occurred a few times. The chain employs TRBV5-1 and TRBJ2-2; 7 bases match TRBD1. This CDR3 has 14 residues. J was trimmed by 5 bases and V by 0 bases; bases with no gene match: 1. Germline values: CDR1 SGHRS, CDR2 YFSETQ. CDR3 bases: TGCGCCAGCAGCTTGGACAGGGGTACCGGGGAGCTGTTTTTT. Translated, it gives CASSLDRGTGELFF.

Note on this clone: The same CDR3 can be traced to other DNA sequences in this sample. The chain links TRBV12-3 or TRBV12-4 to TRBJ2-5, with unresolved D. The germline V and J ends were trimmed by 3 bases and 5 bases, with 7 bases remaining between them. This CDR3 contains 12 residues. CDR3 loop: CASSFVRETQYF. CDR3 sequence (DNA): TGTGCCAGCAGTTTCGTCCGGGAGACCCAGTACTTC.

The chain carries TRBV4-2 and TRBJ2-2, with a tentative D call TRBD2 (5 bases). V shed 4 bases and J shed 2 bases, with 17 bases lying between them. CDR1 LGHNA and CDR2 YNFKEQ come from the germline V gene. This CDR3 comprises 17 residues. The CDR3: CASSPLPVGVNTGELFF. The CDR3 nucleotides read TGTGCCAGCAGCCCCCTTCCCGTGGGAGTCAACACCGGGGAGCTGTTTTTT.

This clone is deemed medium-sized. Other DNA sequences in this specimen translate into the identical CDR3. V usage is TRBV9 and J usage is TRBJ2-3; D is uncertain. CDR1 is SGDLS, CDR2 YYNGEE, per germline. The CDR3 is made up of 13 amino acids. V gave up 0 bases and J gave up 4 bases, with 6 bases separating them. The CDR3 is CASSVGSPDTQYF. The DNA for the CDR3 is TGTGCCAGCAGCGTAGGGAGCCCAGATACGCAGTATTTT.

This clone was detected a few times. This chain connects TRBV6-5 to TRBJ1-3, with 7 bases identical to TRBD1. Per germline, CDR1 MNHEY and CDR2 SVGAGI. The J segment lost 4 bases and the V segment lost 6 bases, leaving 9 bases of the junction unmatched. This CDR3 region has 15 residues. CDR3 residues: CASSRDRVFGNTIYF. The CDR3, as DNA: TGTGCCAGCAGCCGCGACAGGGTTTTCGGAAACACCATATATTTT.